This entry lists 13 T cell receptor beta chains sequenced from one sample in a study of T cells in Graves' hyperthyroidism and ophthalmopathy. Amplification of TCR beta CDR3 regions used RNA as the template. HTBI primers were the set used in a first-round RT-PCR of the TCR CDR3. Each CDR3 protein is one row after TCRdb ran MiXCR on the multiplex PCR reads. Of about 740,000 distinct CDR3 sequences listed, 14% are singletons. The material sequenced was blood. These receptors were obtained from a woman aged 18-29 years with Graves' hyperthyroidism.

The chain couples TRBV4-3 to TRBJ1-6, with D unresolved. Germline loops: CDR1 LGHNA, CDR2 YSLEER. The CDR3 covers 14 residues. Trimming left V 0 bases short and J 8 bases short, with 8 bases between. CDR3 DNA sequence: TGCGCCAGCAGCCAAGATCTGGAGCATTCACCCCTCCACTTT. It encodes CASSQDLEHSPLHF.

This chain uses TRBV4-3 with TRBJ1-3; no firm D call. Germline CDR1 is LGHNA and CDR2 is YSLEER. The CDR3 loop spans 13 amino acids. V shed 1 base and J shed 9 bases, with 10 bases lying between them. CDR3 DNA sequence: TGCGCCAGCAGCCAAGGTGGTGGAGGCACCATATATTTT. This codes for CASSQGGGGTIYF.

Details on this clonotype: A much bigger clone sits one base away, suggesting this may be a read error. The chain joins TRBV11-1 to TRBJ1-1; D is perhaps TRBD1 (6 bases). The CDR3 runs to 13 residues. CDR1 is SGHAT and CDR2 is FQDESV in the germline V gene (reference sequence). The CDR3 DNA reads as TGTACCAGCAGCCACAGGGTGAACACTGAAGCTTTCTTT. Translation: CTSSHRVNTEAFF.

There are many counts of this clonotype. The chain carries TRBV28 and TRBJ2-7; 12 positions match TRBD1. V gave up 4 bases and J gave up 5 bases; unmatched junction bases: 3. CDR3 size: 14 residues. Looked up from germline, CDR1 is MDHEN and CDR2 is SYDVKM. CDR3 amino acids: CASSYRDRGHEQYF. The CDR3 bases are TGTGCCAGCAGTTACCGGGACAGGGGGCACGAGCAGTACTTC.

This clonotype was observed at least ten times. V usage is TRBV18 and J usage is TRBJ1-1; no clear D gene. CDR1 KGHSH and CDR2 LQKENI come from the germline V gene. With 4 bases removed from V and 0 bases from J, the gap between germline ends came to 6 bases. The CDR3 sequence is 13 residues long. CDR3 coding DNA: TGTGCCAGCTCACAACAGATGAACACTGAAGCTTTCTTT. Encoded protein: CASSQQMNTEAFF.

The chain links TRBV25-1 to TRBJ1-4; weak D call: TRBD1 (5 bases). Germline V gene data show CDR1 as MGHDK and CDR2 as SYGVNS. V dropped 3 bases and J dropped 7 bases, with 18 bases sitting between them. This CDR3 has 16 amino acids. CDR3: CASSDTTGRGSEKLFF. For the CDR3, the DNA is TGTGCCAGCAGTGATACAACCGGGAGGGGAAGTGAAAAACTGTTTTTT.

This clonotype was recorded once. The gene calls are TRBV10-2 and TRBJ2-7, with TRBD2 matching 16 bases. Germline values: CDR1 WSHSY, CDR2 SAAADI. V shed 5 bases and J 5 bases; nucleotides not matched to a gene: 9. This CDR3 has 17 residues. The CDR3 spells CASSSGTSGRASNEQYF. The CDR3 DNA reads as TGCGCCAGCAGTTCCGGGACTAGCGGGAGGGCCTCGAACGAGCAGTACTTC.

This clonotype was detected only a few times. The V and J genes are TRBV6-1 and TRBJ2-7; 7 bases fit TRBD1. The CDR3 length is 14 residues. V was clipped by 6 bases and J by 4 bases; unmatched bases: 9. Germline V gene sequence: CDR1 MNHNS, CDR2 SASEGT. The CDR3 spells CASSIPGQLYEQYF. CDR3 nucleotide sequence: TGTGCCAGCAGCATACCGGGACAGCTATACGAGCAGTACTTC.

This clonotype has at least ten counts. This chain uses TRBV7-3 with TRBJ2-3; 7 bases line up with TRBD1. This CDR3 has 14 amino acids. With V trimmed by 4 bases and J by 2 bases, 3 bases remained unmatched. The germline V gene encodes CDR1 SGHTA and CDR2 FQGTGA. The CDR3 bases are TGTGCCAGCAGCTACGGGACAGACACAGATACGCAGTATTTT. The encoded protein is CASSYGTDTDTQYF. Supplemented by reference TRBV7-3 and TRBJ2-3, the full variable domain reads GAGVSQTPSNKVTEKGKYVELRCDPISGHTALYWYRQSLGQGPEFLIYFQGTGAADDSGLPNDRFFAVRPEGSVSTLKIQRTERGDSAVYLCASSYGTDTDTQYFGPGTRLTVL.

This clonotype appeared a few times. This sequence joins TRBV2 and TRBJ2-1; the match to TRBD2 covers 9 bases. Looked up from germline, CDR1 is SNHLY and CDR2 is FYNNEI. Unmatched junction bases numbered 6, after V lost 3 bases and J lost 0 bases. CDR3 length: 17 residues. CDR3 in DNA: TGTGCCAGCAGTGATGAGGGTAGCGGGAGCTCCTACAATGAGCAGTTCTTC. Translation gives CASSDEGSGSSYNEQFF.

This clonotype was recorded a few times. This sequence joins TRBV25-1 and TRBJ2-7, with D perhaps TRBD1 or TRBD2 (5 bases each). CDR3 length: 14 amino acids. V was pared by 1 base and J by 2 bases, with 9 bases between. Germline values: CDR1 MGHDK, CDR2 SYGVNS. The CDR3 loop is CASSESGRTYEQYF. The CDR3 bases are TGTGCCAGCAGTGAATCGGGACGGACCTACGAGCAGTACTTC.

This clonotype has a count of ten or more. The genes are TRBV2 and TRBJ1-5; no firm D call. The CDR3 consists of 15 residues. Trimming left V 2 bases short and J 1 base short, with 9 bases between. Germline V CDR1 and CDR2: SNHLY, FYNNEI. The CDR3 spells CASSEQDLSNQPQHF. In DNA form, the CDR3 reads TGTGCCAGCAGTGAACAGGACCTGAGCAATCAGCCCCAGCATTTT.

As for this clonotype: This could be a read error, since a much larger clone is one nucleotide away. The V call is TRBV11-2, the J call TRBJ1-1; maybe TRBD1 (5 bases). CDR1 SGHAT and CDR2 FQNNGV come from the germline V gene. The length of the CDR3 is 14 residues. CDR3: CASSFAGVNTEALF. CDR3 bases: TGTGCCAGCAGCTTTGCGGGGGTGAACACTGAAGCTCTCTTT.